These 26 T cell receptor beta chains came from one sample sequenced in a study of blood T cells in healthy people across ages. Next came a second PCR, run for about 7 to 12 cycles, which used a sample-barcoded 5' primer along with a J-beta primer mix. TCRdb re-called the 5' RACE reads with MiXCR, one entry per CDR3 protein. The data show about 1.8 million distinct CDR3 sequences, about 50% seen once. Sequencing input: blood. The receptor source for this set is a woman aged 40 to 50 in good health.

The chain uses TRBV7-2 and TRBJ2-4; 10 nucleotides match TRBD2. TRBJ2-7 matches the DNA end more closely, so the J call is doubtful. The germline gives CDR1 SGHTA, CDR2 FQGNSA. The CDR3 has 18 residues. For the CDR3, the DNA is TGTGCCAGCAGCTCCAACGGGCTAGCGGGGGCCGTAACCTACGAGCAGTACTTC. Translated, it gives CASSSNGLAGAVTYEQYF.

This chain uses TRBV12-3 or TRBV12-4 with TRBJ1-5; D is ambiguous. V was shortened by 7 bases and J by 6 bases, with 16 bases between the two germline ends. CDR3 size: 14 residues. The CDR3 spells CASTNDRGGQPQHF. The CDR3 DNA is TGTGCCAGCACCAACGATCGGGGTGGTCAGCCCCAGCATTTT.

This clonotype was recorded a few times. This chain connects TRBV4-1 to TRBJ2-7; TRBD2 matches 9 bases. Per the germline V gene, CDR1 is MGHRA and CDR2 is YSYEKL. Trimming at V came to 0 bases and at J to 2 bases, leaving 8 bases not matched to a gene. This CDR3 comprises 17 residues. The CDR3 loop reads CASSQESSGGPTYEQYF. The CDR3 DNA reads TGCGCCAGCAGCCAAGAATCGAGCGGGGGGCCTACCTACGAGCAGTACTTC.

V gene TRBV5-1 combines with J gene TRBJ2-3, with D tentatively TRBD2 (6 bases). Per germline, CDR1 SGHRS and CDR2 YFSETQ. This CDR3 spans 19 amino acids. Trimming shortened V by 4 bases and J by 3 bases, and 27 bases separated the two germline ends. CDR3 protein: CASSLREQGIPLRTDTQYF. Here the CDR3 DNA reads TGCGCCAGCAGCCTCCGGGAGCAGGGTATCCCACTAAGGACAGATACGCAGTATTTT.

This chain uses TRBV5-4 with TRBJ2-5; no definite D call. With 3 bases removed from V and 4 bases from J, the gap between germline ends came to 13 bases. Germline V gene lookup returns CDR1 SGHNT and CDR2 YYREEE (reference sequence). The CDR3 loop spans 14 amino acids. As DNA, the CDR3 is TGTGCCAGCAGCTCTAAGTCGGACGGAGAGACCCAGTACTTC. Encoded protein: CASSSKSDGETQYF.

V usage is TRBV6-5 and J usage is TRBJ2-1; the match to TRBD1 covers 7 bases. This CDR3 region has 16 residues. Unmatched junction bases numbered 13, after V lost 4 bases and J lost 7 bases. CDR1 and CDR2 from the germline V gene are MNHEY and SVGAGI. CDR3: CASSFRTVGGRNEQFF. CDR3 nucleotide sequence: TGTGCCAGCAGTTTCAGGACGGTAGGGGGCCGGAATGAGCAGTTCTTC.

The rearrangement links TRBV2 to TRBJ1-2; 9 nucleotides match TRBD1. Germline V gene data show CDR1 as SNHLY and CDR2 as FYNNEI. V gave up 5 bases and J gave up 9 bases; unmatched junction bases: 7. The CDR3 is 13 amino acids. The chain's CDR3 is CASSPGTGLSYTF. The DNA for the CDR3 is TGTGCCAGCAGTCCCGGGACAGGGTTAAGCTACACCTTC.

V and J are TRBV7-2 and TRBJ1-2; D gene unclear. The CDR3 consists of 12 residues. Germline-derived CDR1 and CDR2 are SGHTA and FQGNSA. V was pared by 5 bases and J by 8 bases, with 12 bases between. CDR3 DNA sequence: TGTGCCAGCAGCCAGCGCGAGGCGGGCTACACCTTC. This sequence encodes CASSQREAGYTF. Full variable domain (missing parts from reference TRBV7-2 and TRBJ1-2): GAGVSQSPSNKVTEKGKDVELRCDPISGHTALYWYRQSLGQGLEFLIYFQGNSAPDKSGLPSDRFSAERTGGSVSTLTIQRTQQEDSAVYLCASSQREAGYTFGSGTRLTVV.

This clonotype was recorded a few times. This chain uses TRBV27 with TRBJ2-7; D may be TRBD1 (5 bases). V lost 5 bases, J lost 1 base, and 12 bases lay in between. This CDR3 spans 14 amino acids. Germline V gives CDR1 MNHEY, CDR2 SMNVEV (reference sequence). The CDR3 nucleotides read TGTGCCAGCAGTCCGGCCAGGGTATCCTACGAGCAGTACTTC. Amino acid sequence: CASSPARVSYEQYF.

The chain employs TRBV20-1 and TRBJ2-3, with TRBD2 identical over 12 bases. Germline-derived CDR1 and CDR2 are DFQATT and SNEGSKA (reference sequence). The CDR3 covers 13 residues. Trimming removed 3 bases from V and 6 bases from J; junction bases left unmatched: 1. In DNA, the CDR3 is TGCAGTGCTAGCACTAGCGGGGGGGATACGCAGTATTTT. Its translation: CSASTSGGDTQYF.

This rearrangement joins TRBV4-2 to TRBJ2-3; 10 bases agree with TRBD2. CDR3 size: 19 residues. V trimming: 4 bases; J trimming: 4 bases; junction bases outside the gene matches: 17. CDR1 is LGHNA and CDR2 is YNFKEQ in the germline V gene. The CDR3 DNA reads as TGTGCCAGCAGCCTAAGGCCTGTTTCTCAGCGGGGGGGAGCAGATACGCAGTATTTT. Its translation: CASSLRPVSQRGGADTQYF.

The gene calls are TRBV24-1 and TRBJ2-5; 7 bases are shared with TRBD1. Germline V gives CDR1 KGHDR, CDR2 SFDVKD. V lost 5 bases and J lost 6; bases outside the gene matches: 8. This CDR3 has 14 residues. CDR3 nucleotide sequence: TGTGCCACCAGTGGCCCAGGGGGTATAAAGACCCAGTACTTC. It translates to CATSGPGGIKTQYF.

The chain carries TRBV20-1 and TRBJ2-1; tentative D call: TRBD2 (5 bases). The CDR3 extends over 13 amino acids. In germline, CDR1 is DFQATT, CDR2 SNEGSKA (reference sequence). The ends were cut back, 6 bases at V and 3 bases at J, with 12 bases in the middle. DNA for the CDR3: TGCAGTGCCCGCCACCGGGGCTACAATGAGCAGTTCTTC. The encoded protein is CSARHRGYNEQFF.

This clonotype was observed a few times. The gene calls are TRBV29-1 and TRBJ2-2; D is unclear. Germline V gives CDR1 SQVTM, CDR2 ANQGSEA. Between the trimmed V and J ends, which lost 4 bases and 4 bases, there was a span of 10 bases. CDR3 length: 13 residues. The CDR3: CSVGQGFTGELFF. CDR3 nucleotides: TGCAGCGTTGGACAAGGGTTCACCGGGGAGCTGTTTTTT.

This clonotype was seen more than once but under ten times. This chain uses TRBV5-1 with TRBJ2-7; 7 positions agree with TRBD1. Unmatched junction bases numbered 9, after V lost 1 base and J lost 5 bases. Germline loops: CDR1 SGHRS, CDR2 YFSETQ. CDR3 size: 15 residues. The CDR3, as DNA: TGCGCCAGCAGCTTGCTGACAGGGATGGGGAACGAGCAGTACTTC. It codes for CASSLLTGMGNEQYF.

Comment on this clonotype: The junction departs from germline at one end; a sequencing error may be responsible. The CDR3 bases are TGTACCAGCAGTGAACAGTCCTACGAGCAGTACTTC. Protein: CTSSEQSYEQYF. The chain links TRBV2 to TRBJ2-7, with D uncertain. Germline loops: CDR1 SNHLY, CDR2 FYNNEI. The CDR3 consists of 12 residues.

This clonotype was picked up a small number of times. This sequence joins TRBV7-2 and TRBJ2-5; 8 bases are shared with TRBD1. The V and J ends lost 3 bases and 0 bases, in that order; junction bases with no gene match: 3. CDR1 is SGHTA and CDR2 is FQGNSA in the germline V gene. The CDR3 covers 15 residues. This CDR3 is CASSFDRGNQETQYF. Written as DNA, the CDR3 is TGTGCCAGCAGCTTTGACAGGGGTAACCAAGAGACCCAGTACTTC.

The V and J genes are TRBV6-2 or TRBV6-3 and TRBJ1-1; D not certain. Trimming pared 2 bases from V and 2 bases from J, leaving 9 bases between. Germline CDR1 MNHEY, CDR2 SVGEGT. The CDR3 sequence is 14 residues long. The CDR3 region is CASSYRQTNTEAFF. CDR3 sequence (DNA): TGTGCCAGCAGTTACCGTCAGACTAACACTGAAGCTTTCTTT.

The sample holds a few counts of this clonotype. The V call is TRBV4-1, the J call TRBJ2-5; D may be TRBD1 (6 bases). The CDR3 loop spans 15 amino acids. The germline CDR1 and CDR2 sequences are MGHRA and YSYEKL. V was cut by 4 bases and J by 0 bases, with 12 bases left in between. The CDR3 coding sequence is TGCGCCAGCAGCCTGACACAGGGAAACCAAGAGACCCAGTACTTC. Translating gives CASSLTQGNQETQYF.

The table lists this clonotype with a few counts. V usage is TRBV7-2 and J usage is TRBJ2-5; 8 bases line up with TRBD1. Germline V gene sequence: CDR1 SGHTA, CDR2 FQGNSA. Trimming removed 4 bases from V and 0 bases from J; junction bases left unmatched: 4. The CDR3 has 15 amino acids. The CDR3 nucleotides read TGTGCCAGCAGCTACTACAGGGGGAACCAAGAGACCCAGTACTTC. As protein: CASSYYRGNQETQYF.

In its sample, this clonotype was seen a few times. The chain is built from TRBV7-3 and TRBJ2-1, with TRBD2 matching over 9 bases. V shed 6 bases, J shed 4 bases, and the junction held 13 bases outside the gene matches. Germline CDR1 and CDR2: SGHTA and FQGTGA. CDR3 length equals 17 residues. CDR3 nucleotides: TGTGCCAGCAGGGGAGGAGCGGGGGGAACGAATTACAATGAGCAGTTCTTC. This sequence encodes CASRGGAGGTNYNEQFF.

This sequence joins TRBV6-2 or TRBV6-3 and TRBJ1-1; unclear D gene. Trimming took 11 bases from V and 5 from J, leaving 15 bases between them. Germline assignment: CDR1 MNHEY and CDR2 SVGEGT. The CDR3 length is 12 residues. The CDR3 sequence: CAVRGRRTEAFF. CDR3 nucleotide sequence: TGTGCCGTACGAGGCAGGCGGACTGAAGCTTTCTTT.

The V gene is TRBV20-1, the J gene TRBJ1-4, with D possibly matching TRBD1 (6 bases). The CDR3 has 15 residues. Germline CDR1 and CDR2: DFQATT and SNEGSKA (reference sequence). The germline V and J ends were trimmed by 0 bases and 4 bases, with 12 bases remaining between them. CDR3 bases: TGCAGTGCTAGAGATTCAGGACAGCTTAATGAAAAACTGTTTTTT. It codes for CSARDSGQLNEKLFF.

Notes on this clonotype: A much larger clonotype is one base distant, so this may be a read error. The genes are TRBV12-3 or TRBV12-4 and TRBJ2-5; TRBD1 might be the D (6 bases). The end of the DNA aligns better with TRBJ2-7, so the J call may be wrong. The CDR3 has 14 residues. The CDR3 DNA follows: TGTGCCAGCAGTTTGACAGGTGCCTACTACGAGCAGTACTTC. Translating gives CASSLTGAYYEQYF.

This CDR3 is CASSDLAGGSTDTQYF. The CDR3 bases are TGTGCCAGCAGTGACCTAGCGGGGGGATCCACAGATACGCAGTATTTT. The chain couples TRBV25-1 to TRBJ2-3; 11 nucleotides agree with TRBD2. The CDR3 is made up of 16 amino acids. V shed 3 bases, J shed 2 bases, and the junction held 4 bases outside the gene matches. Germline V lookup: CDR1 MGHDK, CDR2 SYGVNS.

This clonotype was detected once. This chain joins TRBV9 and TRBJ2-1; TRBD2 agrees at 8 bases. Germline V lookup: CDR1 SGDLS, CDR2 YYNGEE. The CDR3 extends over 15 amino acids. Losses at the gene ends were 0 bases for V and 6 bases for J; bases not matched to a gene: 5. CDR3 residues: CASSVGGGPFNEQFF. For the CDR3, the DNA is TGTGCCAGCAGCGTAGGCGGGGGGCCCTTCAATGAGCAGTTCTTC.